This T cell receptor beta chain was sequenced for a study of shared T cell receptors in the human thymus. The CDR3 extends over 17 amino acids. Germline-derived CDR1 and CDR2 are MDHEN and SYDVKM. V was pared by 3 bases and J by 4 bases, with 14 bases of the junction left unmatched. Here immunoSEQ multiplex PCR was the method, and the copy in TCRdb shows in-frame clones only, minus some. The data contain hundreds of thousands of clones, just under 95% of them singletons. The sequencing input was thymocytes. The TCR sequence derives from a human donor. The rearrangement uses TRBV28 and TRBJ1-2; 7 nucleotides match TRBD1. In nucleotides, the CDR3 is TGTGCCAGCAGTTTTCTACCCCCGCGGACAGGTCCCTATGGCTACACCTTC. This gives the protein CASSFLPPRTGPYGYTF.